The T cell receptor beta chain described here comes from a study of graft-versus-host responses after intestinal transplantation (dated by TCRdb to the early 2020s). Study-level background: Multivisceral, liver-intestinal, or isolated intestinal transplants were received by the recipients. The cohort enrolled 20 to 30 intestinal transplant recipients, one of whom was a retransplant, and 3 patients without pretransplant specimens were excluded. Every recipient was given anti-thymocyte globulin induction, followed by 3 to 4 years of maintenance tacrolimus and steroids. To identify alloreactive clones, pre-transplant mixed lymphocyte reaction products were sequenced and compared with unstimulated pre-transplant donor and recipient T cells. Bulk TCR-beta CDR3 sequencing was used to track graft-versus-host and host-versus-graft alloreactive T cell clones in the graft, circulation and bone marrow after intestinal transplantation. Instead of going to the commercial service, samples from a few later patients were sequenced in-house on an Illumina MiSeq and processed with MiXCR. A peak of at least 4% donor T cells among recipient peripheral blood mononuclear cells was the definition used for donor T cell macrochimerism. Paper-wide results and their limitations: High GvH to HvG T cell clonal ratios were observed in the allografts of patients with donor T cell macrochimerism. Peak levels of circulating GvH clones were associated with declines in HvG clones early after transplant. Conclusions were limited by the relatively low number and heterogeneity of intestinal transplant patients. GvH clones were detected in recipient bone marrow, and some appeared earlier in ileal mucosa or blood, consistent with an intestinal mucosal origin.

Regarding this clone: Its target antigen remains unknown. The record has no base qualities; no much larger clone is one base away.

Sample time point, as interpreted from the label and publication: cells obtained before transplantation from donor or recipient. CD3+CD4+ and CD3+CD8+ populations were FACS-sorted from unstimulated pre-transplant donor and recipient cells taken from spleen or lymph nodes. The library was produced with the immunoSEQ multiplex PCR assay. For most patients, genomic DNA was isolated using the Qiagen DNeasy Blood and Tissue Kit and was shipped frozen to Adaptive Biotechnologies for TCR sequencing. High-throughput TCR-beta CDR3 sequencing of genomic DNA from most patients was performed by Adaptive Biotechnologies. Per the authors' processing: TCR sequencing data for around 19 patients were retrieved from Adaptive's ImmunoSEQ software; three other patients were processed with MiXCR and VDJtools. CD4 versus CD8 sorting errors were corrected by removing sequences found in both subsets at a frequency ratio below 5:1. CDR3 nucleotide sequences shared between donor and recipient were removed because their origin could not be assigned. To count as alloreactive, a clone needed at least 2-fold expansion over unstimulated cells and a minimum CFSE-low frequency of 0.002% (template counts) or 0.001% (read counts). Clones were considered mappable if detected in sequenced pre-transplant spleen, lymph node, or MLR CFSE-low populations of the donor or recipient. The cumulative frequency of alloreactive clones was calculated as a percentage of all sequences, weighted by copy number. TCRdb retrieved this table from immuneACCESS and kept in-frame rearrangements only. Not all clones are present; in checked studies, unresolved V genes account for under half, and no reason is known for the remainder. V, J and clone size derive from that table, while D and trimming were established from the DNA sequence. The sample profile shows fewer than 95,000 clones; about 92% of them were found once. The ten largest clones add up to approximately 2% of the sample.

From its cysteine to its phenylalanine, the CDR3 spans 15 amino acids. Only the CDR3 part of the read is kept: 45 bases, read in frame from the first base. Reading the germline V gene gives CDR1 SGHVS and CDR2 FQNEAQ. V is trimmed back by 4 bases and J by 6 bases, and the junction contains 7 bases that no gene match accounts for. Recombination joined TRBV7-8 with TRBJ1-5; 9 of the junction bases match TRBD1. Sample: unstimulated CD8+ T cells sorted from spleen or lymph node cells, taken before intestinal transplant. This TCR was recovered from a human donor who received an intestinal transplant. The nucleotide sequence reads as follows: TGTGCCAGCAGCTGGGGGACAGGGAGGACTCAGCCCCAGCATTTT. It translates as CASSWGTGRTQPQHF.